This T cell receptor (beta chain) emerged from a study of vaccination effects on CD4 cells after COVID-19. Antigen-specific CD4+ T cells were expanded (with viral peptide pools) by the ViraFEST assay ahead of sequencing. Following culture for around 9 days, CD4+ T cells were isolated. Participants got two doses of BNT162b2 or mRNA-1273 vaccine. Produced via immunoSEQ multiplex PCR; TCRdb's table is partial and in-frame only. The sample consists of around 30,000 clones, 70% to 75% of them appearing once. This CDR3 region has 14 residues. Germline CDR1 KGHSH, CDR2 LQKENI. The V and J ends lost 3 bases and 7 bases respectively, with 16 bases between them. This clone has just a few counts. Its matching antigen is unknown.

The TCR sequence derives from a human donor who received a COVID-19 vaccine. This sample comprised CD4+ T cells from PBMCs cultured with HCoV-NL63 spike peptides, obtained after COVID-19 vaccination. This chain links TRBV18 with TRBJ2-7, with D possibly matching TRBD1 (5 bases). This CDR3 reads CASSPPGRVGEQYF. The CDR3 bases are TGTGCCAGCTCACCCCCGGGCAGGGTGGGAGAGCAGTACTTC. Together with reference TRBV18 and TRBJ2-7, the CDR3 gives the full variable domain: NAGVMQNPRHLVRRRGQEARLRCSPMKGHSHVYWYRQLPEEGLKFMVYLQKENIIDESGMPKERFSAEFPKEGPSILRIQQVVRGDSAAYFCASSPPGRVGEQYFGPGTRLTVT.